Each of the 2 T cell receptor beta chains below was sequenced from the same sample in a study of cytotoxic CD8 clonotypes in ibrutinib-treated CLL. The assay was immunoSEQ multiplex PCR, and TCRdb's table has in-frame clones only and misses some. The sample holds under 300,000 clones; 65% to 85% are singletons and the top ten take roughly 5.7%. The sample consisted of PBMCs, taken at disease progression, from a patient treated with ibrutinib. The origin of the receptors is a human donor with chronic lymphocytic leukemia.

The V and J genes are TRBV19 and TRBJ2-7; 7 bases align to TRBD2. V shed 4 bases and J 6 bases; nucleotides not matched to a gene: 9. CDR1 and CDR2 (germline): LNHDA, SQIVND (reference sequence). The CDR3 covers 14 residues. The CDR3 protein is CASSTGGVGSEQYF. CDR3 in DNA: TGTGCCAGTAGTACGGGGGGTGTCGGGTCCGAGCAGTACTTC.

The CDR3: CASSQEGWGDEQFF. DNA for the CDR3: TGCGCCAGCAGCCAAGAGGGGTGGGGGGATGAGCAGTTCTTC. The chain couples TRBV4-1 to TRBJ2-1; a weak D match, TRBD2 (6 bases). The CDR3 extends over 14 amino acids. Germline V gives CDR1 MGHRA, CDR2 YSYEKL. V lost 0 bases to trimming and J lost 8 bases, with 11 bases between them.